This entry lists 21 T cell receptor beta chains sequenced from one sample in a study of T-cell reconstitution after alpha-beta-depleted transplantation in children. Using unique molecular identifiers, the investigators prepared the TCRbeta library. TCRdb reprocessed the PCR reads with MiXCR, giving one entry per CDR3 protein. This repertoire shows approximately 400,000 distinct CDR3 sequences, roughly 10% found once; its top ten account for roughly 6%. Source: PBMCs from the stem cell graft donor, taken from the stem cell graft. The origin of the receptors is a human donor who donated a stem cell graft to a child with acute myeloid leukemia.

This clonotype has ten or more counts. In DNA, the CDR3 is TGCAGCGCTGGGGGTACTGAAGCTTTCTTT. The encoded protein is CSAGGTEAFF. The rearrangement joins TRBV20-1 to TRBJ1-1; D perhaps matches TRBD1 (5 bases). There are 10 residues in the CDR3. The germline V gene has CDR1 DFQATT and CDR2 SNEGSKA (reference sequence).

This clonotype has more than one count but fewer than ten. The CDR3 sequence: CASSQWDSLNNEQFF. The CDR3 DNA follows: TGCGCCAGCAGCCAATGGGACAGCCTGAACAATGAGCAGTTCTTC. The rearrangement joins TRBV5-1 to TRBJ2-1; 7 bases match TRBD1. Germline values: CDR1 SGHRS, CDR2 YFSETQ. The J segment lost 5 bases and the V segment lost 4 bases, leaving 9 bases of the junction unmatched. This CDR3 is built from 15 residues.

The chain links TRBV2 to TRBJ2-3; D uncertain. The CDR3 is 13 amino acids. From germline, CDR1 is SNHLY and CDR2 FYNNEI. Trimming shortened V by 0 bases and J by 6 bases, and 7 bases separated the two germline ends. As DNA, the CDR3 is TGTGCCAGCAGTGAAGCGCTGAGCGATACGCAGTATTTT. Its protein is CASSEALSDTQYF.

This clonotype was seen more than once but under ten times. The V gene is TRBV6-5, the J gene TRBJ1-4; 8 nucleotides line up with TRBD1. V was pared by 4 bases and J by 7 bases, with 5 bases of the junction left unmatched. The CDR3 length is 14 residues. Germline V CDR1 and CDR2: MNHEY, SVGAGI. The CDR3 region has the DNA TGTGCCAGCAGTTTCCGGGACAGGAGTGAAAAACTGTTTTTT. It is translated as CASSFRDRSEKLFF.

This chain joins TRBV4-3 and TRBJ2-5, with D tentatively TRBD1 (5 bases). Trimming took 4 bases from V and 0 from J, leaving 12 bases between them. The CDR3 loop spans 15 amino acids. In germline, CDR1 is LGHNA, CDR2 YSLEER. The CDR3 loop reads CASSPDSTDQETQYF. CDR3 DNA sequence: TGCGCCAGCAGCCCAGACTCGACAGACCAAGAGACCCAGTACTTC.

The sample holds a few counts of this clonotype. This sequence joins TRBV7-8 and TRBJ2-6; no clear D gene. This CDR3 is built from 18 residues. V lost 3 bases and J lost 0, with 15 bases in between. Germline CDR1 and CDR2: SGHVS and FQNEAQ. The DNA of the CDR3 is TGTGCCAGCAGCTTCCGCGGAAGAATGGGCTCTGGGGCCAACGTCCTGACTTTC. Amino acid sequence: CASSFRGRMGSGANVLTF.

This chain connects TRBV5-4 to TRBJ1-4; the D gene is possibly TRBD1 (6 bases). CDR3 length: 15 residues. Germline V gene data show CDR1 as SGHNT and CDR2 as YYREEE (reference sequence). Trimming stripped 4 bases from V and 8 bases from J, with 18 bases between. CDR3 amino acids: CASSLGGAGSEKLFF. CDR3 sequence (DNA): TGTGCCAGCAGCCTGGGGGGGGCGGGGTCCGAAAAACTGTTTTTT.

The chain uses TRBV20-1 and TRBJ2-5; possibly TRBD2 for D (6 bases). The CDR3 spans 12 residues. V lost 6 bases to trimming and J lost 4 bases, with 12 bases between them. The germline CDR1 and CDR2 sequences are DFQATT and SNEGSKA (reference sequence). CDR3 nucleotide sequence: TGCAGTGCAAAGACTAGTGGAGAGACCCAGTACTTC. Residues: CSAKTSGETQYF.

This clonotype has just a few counts. The rearrangement uses TRBV15 and TRBJ2-1, with 11 bases fitting TRBD2. The V gene end was trimmed by 2 bases and the J gene end by 3 bases; junction bases not matched to a gene: 3. This CDR3 is built from 16 residues. CDR1 is LNHNV and CDR2 is YYDKDF in the germline V gene (reference sequence). The CDR3 DNA sequence: TGTGCCACCAGCAGAACCGGGACTAGCGGCTACAATGAGCAGTTCTTC. It is translated as CATSRTGTSGYNEQFF. Drawing the rest from reference TRBV15 and TRBJ2-1, the complete variable domain is DAMVIQNPRYQVTQFGKPVTLSCSQTLNHNVMYWYQQKSSQAPKLLFHYYDKDFNNEADTPDNFQSRRPNTSFCFLDIRSPGLGDTAMYLCATSRTGTSGYNEQFFGPGTRLTVL.

The chain couples TRBV25-1 to TRBJ1-1; TRBD1 aligns across 7 bases. Germline V gives CDR1 MGHDK, CDR2 SYGVNS. Trimming at V came to 4 bases and at J to 4 bases, leaving 6 bases not matched to a gene. The CDR3 sequence is 14 residues long. The CDR3 spells CASSAPGGSTEAFF. In DNA form, the CDR3 reads TGTGCCAGCAGTGCTCCAGGGGGAAGCACTGAAGCTTTCTTT.

This clonotype was counted a few times. The rearrangement links TRBV5-4 to TRBJ2-1, with 14 bases lining up with TRBD2. J lost 7 bases, V lost 3 bases, and 6 bases had no gene match. The CDR3 consists of 16 residues. CDR1 SGHNT and CDR2 YYREEE come from the germline V gene (reference sequence). The chain's CDR3 is CASSSRTSGGMNEQFF. CDR3 nucleotides: TGTGCCAGCAGCTCCCGGACTAGCGGGGGGATGAATGAGCAGTTCTTC.

The V and J genes are TRBV5-1 and TRBJ2-5; TRBD1 or TRBD2 may be the D gene (6 bases each). Deletions cut 6 bases from V and 2 bases from J, with 14 bases between. Looked up from germline, CDR1 is SGHRS and CDR2 is YFSETQ. The CDR3 runs 14 residues. The CDR3 nucleotides are TGCGCCAGCACAGGAGGGGGAACTCAAGAGACCCAGTACTTC. Residues: CASTGGGTQETQYF.

This clonotype showed up just a few times. V usage is TRBV4-3 and J usage is TRBJ2-2; 16 positions match TRBD2. The trim removed 3 bases at V and 3 bases at J, leaving 10 bases unmatched. Germline lookup yields CDR1 LGHNA and CDR2 YSLEER. The CDR3 covers 20 residues. The CDR3 here is CASSQYPGLAGGRDTGELFF. The CDR3 DNA reads TGCGCCAGCAGCCAGTACCCGGGACTAGCGGGAGGGAGGGACACCGGGGAGCTGTTTTTT.

The chain links TRBV7-1 to TRBJ1-2; no clear D. TRBV7-1 is identified as an open reading frame with a role that is uncertain. The V and J ends lost 3 bases and 6 bases respectively, with 11 bases between them. CDR3 size: 13 residues. This CDR3 is CASSSISNHGYTF. CDR3 sequence (DNA): TGTGCCAGCAGCTCGATCTCCAACCATGGCTACACCTTC.

This clonotype was observed a few times. The chain joins TRBV25-1 to TRBJ2-2; a weak D match, TRBD2 (5 bases). The V end was cut by 5 bases, the J end by 4 bases, with 14 bases between. The CDR3 is made up of 15 amino acids. CDR1 and CDR2 (germline): MGHDK, SYGVNS. The CDR3 DNA reads as TGTGCCAGCAGTCCCTCTAGCACGGGCACCGGGGAGCTGTTTTTT. It encodes CASSPSSTGTGELFF.

This clonotype was observed many times. The V call is TRBV27, the J call TRBJ2-7; TRBD1 matches 11 bases. The J segment lost 0 bases and the V segment lost 4 bases, leaving 11 bases of the junction unmatched. The germline V gene encodes CDR1 MNHEY and CDR2 SMNVEV (reference sequence). CDR3 length equals 18 residues. CDR3 in amino acids: CASSSRYPGTGGSYEQYV. For the CDR3, the DNA is TGTGCCAGCAGTTCACGTTATCCCGGGACAGGGGGCTCCTACGAGCAGTACGTC.

This clonotype was picked up a small number of times. The chain links TRBV12-3 or TRBV12-4 to TRBJ1-1, with unresolved D. CDR3 length: 15 amino acids. Between the trimmed V and J ends, which lost 7 bases and 0 bases, there was a span of 15 bases. The CDR3 loop is CASTPTNTMNTEAFF. The DNA of the CDR3 is TGTGCCAGCACGCCGACAAACACCATGAACACTGAAGCTTTCTTT.

The V call is TRBV10-3, the J call TRBJ2-5; D may be TRBD2 (6 bases). Germline V gives CDR1 ENHRY, CDR2 SYGVKD. Trimming removed 2 bases from V and 2 bases from J, with 12 bases in between. This CDR3 is 15 amino acids long. CDR3 sequence: CAISEGGGLQETQYF. CDR3 DNA sequence: TGTGCCATCAGTGAGGGAGGTGGACTACAAGAGACCCAGTACTTC.

This clonotype appeared a few times. The rearrangement joins TRBV29-1 to TRBJ2-5; a possible D gene is TRBD1 (6 bases). This CDR3 has 12 residues. Trimming stripped 6 bases from V and 5 bases from J, with 13 bases between. Germline V CDR1 and CDR2: SQVTM, ANQGSEA. The CDR3 coding sequence is TGCAGCGTCGGAGACAGGTGGGAGACCCAGTACTTC. It encodes CSVGDRWETQYF.

This clonotype was seen a few times. V gene TRBV28 combines with J gene TRBJ2-5; D possibly uses TRBD1 or TRBD2 (5 bases each). The V gene lost 6 bases and the J gene lost 5 bases, with 22 bases spanning the gap. The CDR3 is 16 residues long. Germline values: CDR1 MDHEN, CDR2 SYDVKM. In nucleotides, the CDR3 is TGTGCCAGCAGCAAGTTGAGTTCTGTTGAGGGGGAGACCCAGTACTTC. It is translated as CASSKLSSVEGETQYF.

This clonotype was counted between two and nine times. The rearrangement uses TRBV4-1 and TRBJ2-2, with D perhaps assigned TRBD1 or TRBD2 (5 bases each). The germline CDR1 and CDR2 sequences are MGHRA and YSYEKL. V was cut by 4 bases and J by 10 bases, with 10 bases left in between. The CDR3 runs 12 residues. Here the CDR3 reads CASSPGAVELFF. In DNA form, the CDR3 reads TGCGCCAGCAGCCCCGGGGCGGTGGAGCTGTTTTTT.